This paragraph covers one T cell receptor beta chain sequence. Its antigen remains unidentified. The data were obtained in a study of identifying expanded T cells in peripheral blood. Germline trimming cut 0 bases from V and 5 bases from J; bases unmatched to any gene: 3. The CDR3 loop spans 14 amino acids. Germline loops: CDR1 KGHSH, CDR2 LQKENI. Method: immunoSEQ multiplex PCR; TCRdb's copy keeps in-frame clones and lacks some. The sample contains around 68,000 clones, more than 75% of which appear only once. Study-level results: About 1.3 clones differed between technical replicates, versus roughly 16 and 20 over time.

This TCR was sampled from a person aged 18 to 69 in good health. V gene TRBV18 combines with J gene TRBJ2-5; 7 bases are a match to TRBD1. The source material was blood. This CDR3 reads CASSPPDRVETQYF. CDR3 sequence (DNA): TGTGCCAGCTCACCACCTGACAGGGTCGAGACCCAGTACTTC.